These 23 T cell receptor beta chains were sequenced from one sample in a study of identical twins. In TCRdb, the 5' RACE reads were re-called with MiXCR into one record per CDR3 protein. The data show around 490,000 distinct CDR3 sequences, with approximately 20% seen just once and 0.45% to 0.5% held by the top ten. This same sample was also taken into another study, of yellow fever vaccine responses in identical twins.

The specimen sequenced was CD4+ T cells sorted from blood. Receptors originate from a woman younger than 35 in good health.

This clonotype came up a few times. The chain carries TRBV7-3 and TRBJ2-3; the D is unclear. Germline CDR1 is SGHTA and CDR2 is FQGTGA. Trimming removed 5 bases from V and 0 bases from J, with 15 bases in between. The CDR3 extends over 16 amino acids. CDR3 residues: CASSPVVAVSTDTQYF. The DNA for the CDR3 is TGTGCCAGCAGCCCCGTCGTGGCAGTTAGCACAGATACGCAGTATTTT.

The chain has TRBV18 and TRBJ2-2; TRBD1 matches 7 bases. This CDR3 has 17 amino acids. Germline V gene lookup returns CDR1 KGHSH and CDR2 LQKENI. V shed 2 bases and J 0 bases; nucleotides not matched to a gene: 6. CDR3 amino acids: CASSPSFQGANTGELFF. In nucleotides, the CDR3 is TGTGCCAGCTCACCATCGTTCCAGGGGGCGAACACCGGGGAGCTGTTTTTT.

This clonotype came up a few times. The chain has TRBV15 and TRBJ2-3, with D perhaps TRBD1 (6 bases). This CDR3 is 15 amino acids long. Per germline, CDR1 LNHNV and CDR2 YYDKDF (reference sequence). V was cut by 1 base and J by 6 bases, with 14 bases left in between. Here the CDR3 reads CATSRVVGAGDTQYF. CDR3 nucleotide sequence: TGTGCCACCAGCAGAGTCGTGGGGGCTGGTGATACGCAGTATTTT.

In its sample, this clonotype was seen a few times. The chain is built from TRBV27 and TRBJ2-3; the match to TRBD2 covers 16 bases. Germline CDR1 MNHEY, CDR2 SMNVEV (reference sequence). CDR3 size: 15 residues. J lost 6 bases, V lost 5 bases, and 2 bases had no gene match. CDR3 coding DNA: TGTGCCAGCAGTCAGGGACTAGCGGGAGGGGATACGCAGTATTTT. It is translated as CASSQGLAGGDTQYF.

The rearrangement links TRBV4-1 to TRBJ2-3; no reliable D call. Germline V lookup: CDR1 MGHRA, CDR2 YSYEKL. The CDR3 has 17 residues. V was trimmed by 5 bases and J by 6 bases, leaving 24 bases between them. CDR3 nucleotide sequence: TGCGCCAGCAGCTCAGGATGGTCACTTAGCCTGGGGGATACGCAGTATTTT. Its translation is CASSSGWSLSLGDTQYF.

This clonotype appeared a few times. This chain connects TRBV29-1 to TRBJ2-1; D gene ambiguous. This CDR3 spans 15 amino acids. V lost 6 bases and J lost 7, with 22 bases in between. Germline values: CDR1 SQVTM, CDR2 ANQGSEA. CDR3 sequence: CSVYPRWRGRNEQFF. In DNA form, the CDR3 reads TGCAGCGTCTATCCGCGCTGGCGTGGTAGGAATGAGCAGTTCTTC.

This chain joins TRBV7-9 and TRBJ2-5, with 10 positions matching TRBD1. The CDR3 has 14 amino acids. V dropped 10 bases and J dropped 4; count of bases not matched to a gene: 9. Germline V gives CDR1 SEHNR, CDR2 FQNEAQ (reference sequence). In nucleotides, the CDR3 is TGTGCCAAGGCCTCGGGACAGGGGACAGAGACCCAGTACTTC. It specifies CAKASGQGTETQYF.

The V gene is TRBV6-2 or TRBV6-3, the J gene TRBJ2-7; 7 positions match TRBD1. V shed 6 bases and J 0 bases; nucleotides not matched to a gene: 8. CDR3 length: 15 residues. The germline gives CDR1 MNHEY, CDR2 SVGEGT. CDR3 nucleotides: TGTGCCAGCAGGACGTTGGGACAGAGCTCCTACGAGCAGTACTTC. It encodes CASRTLGQSSYEQYF.

In DNA form, the CDR3 reads TGCAGTGCTAGAAGCTTATGGGAGACCCAGTACTTC. Translation: CSARSLWETQYF. The chain has TRBV20-1 and TRBJ2-5; D is uncertain. The CDR3 length is 12 residues. Trimming pared 2 bases from V and 5 bases from J, leaving 9 bases between. CDR1 and CDR2 (germline): DFQATT, SNEGSKA (reference sequence).

The chain is built from TRBV5-1 and TRBJ1-6; D possibly corresponds to TRBD1 (6 bases). V shed 4 bases and J shed 0 bases, with 17 bases lying between them. Per the germline V gene, CDR1 is SGHRS and CDR2 is YFSETQ. The CDR3 covers 18 residues. Written as DNA, the CDR3 is TGCGCCAGCAGCAACGACTTCGGCAGGGGCTCCTATAATTCACCCCTCCACTTT. Its translation: CASSNDFGRGSYNSPLHF.

This clonotype was picked up a small number of times. The V gene is TRBV10-3, the J gene TRBJ2-1, with 14 bases lining up with TRBD2. The V gene's germline CDR1 is ENHRY and CDR2 SYGVKD. With 6 bases clipped from V and 6 bases from J, the junction kept 4 bases outside the gene matches. CDR3 length: 15 residues. The CDR3 DNA is TGTGCCATCAGCGCCGGGACTAGCGGGAGCAATGAGCAGTTCTTC. Protein product: CAISAGTSGSNEQFF.

This clonotype was observed a few times. This rearrangement joins TRBV5-1 to TRBJ2-1; possibly TRBD1 for D (5 bases). The V gene's germline CDR1 is SGHRS and CDR2 YFSETQ. V shed 4 bases and J shed 1 base, with 15 bases lying between them. CDR3 length: 16 residues. The CDR3 protein is CASSRLGRTSYNEQFF. CDR3 nucleotides: TGCGCCAGCAGCCGACTGGGGCGGACGTCCTACAATGAGCAGTTCTTC.

This clonotype has just a few counts. The rearrangement joins TRBV3-1 to TRBJ2-7; 9 bases line up with TRBD2. Germline V gene lookup returns CDR1 LGHDT and CDR2 YNNKEL (reference sequence). The CDR3 covers 16 residues. V shed 0 bases, J shed 4 bases, and the junction held 7 bases outside the gene matches. The CDR3 here is CASSQDGVAGVYEQYF. The CDR3 DNA reads as TGTGCCAGCAGCCAAGATGGGGTAGCGGGAGTTTACGAGCAGTACTTC.

The chain links TRBV7-2 to TRBJ2-2; D is unresolved. Germline-derived CDR1 and CDR2 are SGHTA and FQGNSA. The CDR3 sequence is 14 residues long. Trimming removed 2 bases at V and 2 bases at J, with 6 bases between. This CDR3 is CASSLLYNTGELFF. Written as DNA, the CDR3 is TGTGCCAGCAGCTTACTGTATAACACCGGGGAGCTGTTTTTT.

In this sample, this clonotype turned up a few times. This chain uses TRBV12-5 with TRBJ2-5; D may be TRBD2 (5 bases). The CDR3 is 17 residues long. Deletions cut 2 bases from V and 0 bases from J, with 16 bases between. Germline lookup yields CDR1 LGHNT and CDR2 FRNRAP. CDR3 coding DNA: TGTGCTAGTGGTTTGTTGACCGGGATTCCGTACCAAGAGACCCAGTACTTC. Translated, it gives CASGLLTGIPYQETQYF. Full variable domain (remainder filled in from reference TRBV12-5 and TRBJ2-5): DARVTQTPRHKVTEMGQEVTMRCQPILGHNTVFWYRQTMMQGLELLAYFRNRAPLDDSGMPKDRFSAEMPDATLATLKIQPSEPRDSAVYFCASGLLTGIPYQETQYFGPGTRLLVL.

This clonotype has a handful of counts. The rearrangement joins TRBV2 to TRBJ1-4; 7 nucleotides align to TRBD1. Trimming took 9 bases from V and 0 from J; bases not matched to a gene: 7. CDR3 length equals 15 residues. Germline V lookup: CDR1 SNHLY, CDR2 FYNNEI. CDR3 DNA: TGTGCCAGAACCGACAGGGAGTCAACTAATGAAAAACTGTTTTTT. Translation: CARTDRESTNEKLFF.

This clonotype was seen only a few times. The CDR3: CASSLEIASVNEQFF. The CDR3 DNA reads TGTGCCAGCAGCCTTGAAATAGCGTCGGTCAATGAGCAGTTCTTC. V and J are TRBV4-2 and TRBJ2-1; D may be TRBD2 (5 bases). V was clipped by 4 bases and J by 6 bases, with 16 bases between them. Germline lookup yields CDR1 LGHNA and CDR2 YNFKEQ. There are 15 residues in the CDR3.

The chain recombines TRBV12-3 or TRBV12-4 with TRBJ1-5; perhaps TRBD1 as D (6 bases). The CDR3 loop spans 13 amino acids. The ends were cut back, 5 bases at V and 5 bases at J, with 10 bases in the middle. The CDR3 loop reads CASSMAGDQPQHF. The CDR3, as DNA: TGTGCCAGCAGTATGGCAGGGGATCAGCCCCAGCATTTT.

The chain employs TRBV2 and TRBJ2-3; 15 bases are a match to TRBD2. Losses at the gene ends were 4 bases for V and 6 bases for J; bases not matched to a gene: 5. This CDR3 is 16 amino acids long. The germline gives CDR1 SNHLY, CDR2 FYNNEI. CDR3 sequence: CASSVGTSGRRDTQYF. In nucleotides, the CDR3 is TGTGCCAGCAGTGTCGGGACTAGCGGGAGGAGGGATACGCAGTATTTT.

This chain joins TRBV7-2 and TRBJ2-7, with TRBD1 matching over 9 bases. V dropped 4 bases and J dropped 2; count of bases not matched to a gene: 6. Germline V gives CDR1 SGHTA, CDR2 FQGNSA. The CDR3 contains 15 residues. This chain's CDR3 is CASSSRTGATYEQYF. In DNA form, the CDR3 reads TGTGCCAGCAGCTCTAGGACAGGGGCGACCTACGAGCAGTACTTC.

The V and J genes are TRBV29-1 and TRBJ2-7; D is unclear. V was shortened by 5 bases and J by 0 bases, with 8 bases between the two germline ends. This CDR3 comprises 12 residues. Germline assignment: CDR1 SQVTM and CDR2 ANQGSEA. CDR3 coding DNA: TGCAGCGTTTACTTGAGCTCCTACGAGCAGTACTTC. It yields the protein CSVYLSSYEQYF.

DNA for the CDR3: TGCGCCAGCAGCCAGCCGAGTTCCGAGACCCAGTACTTC. Translated, it gives CASSQPSSETQYF. V gene TRBV4-1 combines with J gene TRBJ2-5; D not resolved. The CDR3 runs 13 residues. Trimming took off 3 bases at V and 5 bases at J, with 10 bases between the two ends. CDR1 and CDR2 (germline): MGHRA, YSYEKL.

The rearrangement uses TRBV18 and TRBJ1-2; tentative D call: TRBD1 (5 bases). The germline V gene has CDR1 KGHSH and CDR2 LQKENI. Deletions cut 2 bases from V and 3 bases from J, with 7 bases between. The CDR3 runs to 13 residues. The CDR3 DNA reads as TGTGCCAGCTCACCAACGACAGACTATGGCTACACCTTC. Its protein product is CASSPTTDYGYTF. The whole variable domain, remainder taken from reference TRBV18 and TRBJ1-2, is NAGVMQNPRHLVRRRGQEARLRCSPMKGHSHVYWYRQLPEEGLKFMVYLQKENIIDESGMPKERFSAEFPKEGPSILRIQQVVRGDSAAYFCASSPTTDYGYTFGSGTRLTVV.